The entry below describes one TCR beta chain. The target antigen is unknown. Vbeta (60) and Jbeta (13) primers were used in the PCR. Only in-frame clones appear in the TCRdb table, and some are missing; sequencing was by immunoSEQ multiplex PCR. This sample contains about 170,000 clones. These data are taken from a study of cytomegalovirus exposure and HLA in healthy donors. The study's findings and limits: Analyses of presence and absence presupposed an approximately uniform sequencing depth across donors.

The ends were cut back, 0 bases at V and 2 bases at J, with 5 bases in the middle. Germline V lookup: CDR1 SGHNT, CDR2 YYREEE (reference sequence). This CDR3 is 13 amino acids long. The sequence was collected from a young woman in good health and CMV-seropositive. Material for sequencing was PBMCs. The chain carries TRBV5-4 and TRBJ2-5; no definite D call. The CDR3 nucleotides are TGTGCCAGCAGCTTGGGGCAGCAAGAGACCCAGTACTTC. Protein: CASSLGQQETQYF.